This TCR beta chain was retrieved from a study of blood T cells in healthy people across ages. Then a second PCR, running roughly 7 to 11 cycles, was carried out with a sample-barcoded 5' primer and a J-beta primer mix. TCRdb re-called the 5' RACE reads with MiXCR, one entry per CDR3 protein. The sample consists of about 970,000 distinct CDR3 sequences, roughly half of them appearing once. The V gene lost 2 bases and the J gene lost 9 bases, with 14 bases spanning the gap. The length of the CDR3 is 14 residues. Germline-derived CDR1 and CDR2 are MNHEY and SMNVEV (reference sequence). A word on this clonotype: Its antigen remains unknown.

Study outcomes and limitations: Among T cells, TCR beta diversity per million cells dropped roughly linearly as age rose.

This sequence joins TRBV27 and TRBJ2-1, with unresolved D. This TCR was recovered from a woman aged 55-70 years in good health. Sequenced input: blood. Here the CDR3 reads CASSLRSDTSEQFF. In nucleotides, the CDR3 is TGTGCCAGCAGTTTAAGATCAGACACCAGTGAGCAGTTCTTC.